This TCR beta chain was captured by sequencing in a study of cytomegalovirus exposure and HLA in healthy donors. PCR involved 60 Vbeta and 13 Jbeta primers. Sequencing was performed with immunoSEQ multiplex PCR; in TCRdb, only in-frame clones are kept and a portion is missing. The sample holds 60,000 to 70,000 clones. In germline, CDR1 is SGHRS, CDR2 YFSETQ. V lost 3 bases to trimming and J lost 4 bases, with 15 bases between them. There are 15 residues in the CDR3. Study outcomes and limitations: When the data were analyzed later, several of the most significant clusters appeared to be linked to common viral pathogens. Exclusion as indistinguishable affected some V segments, including TRBV6-2 and TRBV6-3. The study carried out a later analysis of TCR beta sequences. It associated roughly 17,000 of them with specific HLA alleles at a false discovery rate of 0.05. Specific recognition of CMV antigens was confirmed in vitro for three chains (all CMV-associated).

For this clone: Its antigen is still unknown.

The clonotype comes from a man aged 30 to 45 in good health and CMV-seropositive. The sequenced sample was PBMCs. This rearrangement joins TRBV5-1 to TRBJ2-3; maybe TRBD2 (5 bases). This chain's CDR3 is CASSYTGDGADTQYF. The DNA of the CDR3 is TGCGCCAGCAGCTACACCGGGGATGGGGCAGATACGCAGTATTTT.